This TCR beta chain comes out of a study of cytomegalovirus exposure and HLA in healthy donors (TCRdb year 2017). With respect to the entire study: A later analysis indicated that the 95 to 150 validation repertoires were generated on the platform also employed for the approximately 700 repertoires of the first cohort. The study aimed to test whether cataloging public T cell receptors could reveal signatures of past pathogen exposure. Along with the approximately 650-subject first cohort, a separate validation cohort of more than 90 different subjects was used. To predict cytomegalovirus infection status, the study brought together high-throughput TCR immunosequencing, statistical association of individual TCRs with disease status, and machine learning. Overall study results and their limits: Most TCR sequences were observed very rarely across donors, whereas some public TCRs were present in many individuals. Cytomegalovirus status was reported to be diagnosed by the classifier with high specificity and sensitivity in both the original and validation cohorts. A later analysis had no HLA typing for the validation cohort, so co-occurrence there was scored across all 130 or so repertoires. Three of the identified cytomegalovirus-associated TCR beta chains were confirmed in vitro to be specific for cytomegalovirus antigens. Subsequent analysis determined that TCRs grouped into clusters in the first cohort also showed a tendency toward co-occurrence across the roughly 110 validation repertoires, and 85% to 95% of cluster scores exceeded 0. It was suggested by the authors that the approach could potentially be generalized to other disease states and immunological phenotypes. A total of 164 TCR beta chains were listed by the study as associated with cytomegalovirus.

Preparation of the library involved the immunoSEQ multiplex PCR assay. The authors' pipeline ran thus. A statistical classification framework was built for diagnosing cytomegalovirus status from the catalog of TCR beta chain sequences. TCRdb obtained this table from immuneACCESS and retained in-frame rearrangements with V and J assigned. These tables miss some clones; where compared with another copy, unresolved V genes account for less than half of the shortfall, and the remainder is unexplained. That table supplies the V and J calls and clone size; D and trimming were determined from the DNA. The sample table records a few hundred thousand clones; about nine tenths of these occur just once. The ten largest clones capture 0.75% to 0.85% of the sample. With regard to this clone: There is no known antigen for this receptor. Base qualities are not recorded, but no much larger clone differs from it by a single base.

The germline V gene yields SGHVS for CDR1 and FQNEAQ for CDR2. Spanning cysteine to phenylalanine, the CDR3 consists of 13 amino acids. Of all the DNA, just the CDR3 is kept, 39 bases in frame from base 1. The trim is 6 bases for V and 1 base for J, with a gap of 9 bases between the germline ends. Separate from the roughly 650-subject first cohort, the validation cohort of about 120 subjects was the group to which the donors belonged. The sequenced sample consisted of PBMCs. The rearranged segments are TRBV7-8 and TRBJ2-5; possibly the D gene is TRBD1, per 5 matching bases. The source of this sequence is a woman aged 18-29 years in good health and CMV-seronegative. The CDR3 region reads CASRYRFQETQYF. The DNA sequence reads TGTGCCAGCAGATACAGGTTCCAAGAGACCCAGTACTTC.